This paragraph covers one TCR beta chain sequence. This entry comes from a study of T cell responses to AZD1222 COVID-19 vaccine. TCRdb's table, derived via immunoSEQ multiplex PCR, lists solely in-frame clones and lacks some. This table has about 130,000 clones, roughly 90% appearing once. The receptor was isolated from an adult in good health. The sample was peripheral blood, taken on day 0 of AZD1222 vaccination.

CDR3 nucleotides: TGTGCCAGCGGGGGACAATTTCAGCCCCAGCATTTT. Translating gives CASGGQFQPQHF. V is TRBV28 and J is TRBJ1-5, with D possibly being TRBD1 (6 bases). CDR3 length equals 12 residues. V was cut by 8 bases and J by 6 bases, with 11 bases left in between. Germline V CDR1 and CDR2: MDHEN, SYDVKM.